This TCR beta chain was obtained from a study of cytomegalovirus exposure and HLA in healthy donors. Study results and limitations: For presence/absence analyses, sequencing depth was assumed to be roughly uniform across donors. Cytomegalovirus association was listed for 164 TCR beta chains.

Remarks on this clone: Its antigen is unidentified.

The PCR contained 60 Vbeta and 13 Jbeta primers. TCRdb's table, derived via immunoSEQ multiplex PCR, lists solely in-frame clones and lacks some. The repertoire includes 170,000 or so clones, roughly 80% of them detected once, and under 5% sits in the top ten. V was clipped by 3 bases and J by 2 bases, with 8 bases between them. This CDR3 is built from 14 residues. Germline-derived CDR1 and CDR2 are KGHSH and LQKENI. The TCR comes from a man between 18 and 29 years old in good health and CMV-seronegative. Sequencing was done on a sample of PBMCs. V and J are TRBV18 and TRBJ1-5; D is unclear. CDR3 coding DNA: TGTGCCAGCTCACCCGACATTGGCAATCAGCCCCAGCATTTT. Translation: CASSPDIGNQPQHF.